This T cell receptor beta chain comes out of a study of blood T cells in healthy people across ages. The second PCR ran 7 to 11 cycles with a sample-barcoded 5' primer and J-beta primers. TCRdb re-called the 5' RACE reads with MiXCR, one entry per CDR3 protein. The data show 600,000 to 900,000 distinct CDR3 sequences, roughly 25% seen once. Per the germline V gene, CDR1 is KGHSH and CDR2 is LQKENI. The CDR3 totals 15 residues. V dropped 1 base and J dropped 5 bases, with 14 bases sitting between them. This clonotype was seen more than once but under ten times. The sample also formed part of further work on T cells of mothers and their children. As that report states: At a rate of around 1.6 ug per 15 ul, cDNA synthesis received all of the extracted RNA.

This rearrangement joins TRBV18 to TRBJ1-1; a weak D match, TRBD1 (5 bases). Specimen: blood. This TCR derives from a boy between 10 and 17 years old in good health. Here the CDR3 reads CASSPLDSYGTEAFF. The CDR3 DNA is TGTGCCAGCTCACCACTCGACAGCTATGGGACTGAAGCTTTCTTT. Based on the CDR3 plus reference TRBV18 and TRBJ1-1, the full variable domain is NAGVMQNPRHLVRRRGQEARLRCSPMKGHSHVYWYRQLPEEGLKFMVYLQKENIIDESGMPKERFSAEFPKEGPSILRIQQVVRGDSAAYFCASSPLDSYGTEAFFGQGTRLTVV.